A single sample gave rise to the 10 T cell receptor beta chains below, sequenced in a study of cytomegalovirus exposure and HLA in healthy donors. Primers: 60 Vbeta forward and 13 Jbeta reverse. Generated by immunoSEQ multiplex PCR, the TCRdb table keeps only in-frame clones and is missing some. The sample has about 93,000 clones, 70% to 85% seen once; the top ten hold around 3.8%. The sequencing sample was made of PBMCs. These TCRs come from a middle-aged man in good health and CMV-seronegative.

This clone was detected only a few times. The CDR3 bases are TGTGCCAGCAGCTCTATATCGGGACTAAAGGACAATGAGCAGTTCTTC. Translating it yields CASSSISGLKDNEQFF. The genes are TRBV5-5 and TRBJ2-1; 7 nucleotides agree with TRBD2. Looked up from germline, CDR1 is SGHKS and CDR2 is YYEKEE (reference sequence). The CDR3 has 16 residues. Germline trimming cut 3 bases from V and 5 bases from J; bases unmatched to any gene: 11. The full variable domain, completed using reference TRBV5-5 and TRBJ2-1, is DAGVTQSPTHLIKTRGQQVTLRCSPISGHKSVSWYQQVLGQGPQFIFQYYEKEERGRGNFPDRFSARQFPNYSSELNVNALLLGDSALYLCASSSISGLKDNEQFFGPGTRLTVL.

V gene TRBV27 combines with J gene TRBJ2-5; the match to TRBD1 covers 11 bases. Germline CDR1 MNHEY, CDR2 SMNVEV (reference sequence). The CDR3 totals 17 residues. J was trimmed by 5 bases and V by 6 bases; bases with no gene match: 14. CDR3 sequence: CASSKLSPGQGDETQYF. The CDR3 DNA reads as TGTGCCAGCAGCAAACTTTCACCGGGACAGGGGGACGAGACCCAGTACTTC.

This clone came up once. For the CDR3, the DNA is TGTGCCTGGGAGTTAGAAGCGGGAGGGCGCGGTACGCAGTATTTT. Translation gives CAWELEAGGRGTQYF. The J gene is TRBJ2-3, the V gene TRBV30; TRBD2 aligns across 10 bases. The CDR3 runs to 15 residues. Per germline, CDR1 GTSNPN and CDR2 SVGIG (reference sequence). The trim removed 5 bases at V and 8 bases at J, leaving 13 bases unmatched.

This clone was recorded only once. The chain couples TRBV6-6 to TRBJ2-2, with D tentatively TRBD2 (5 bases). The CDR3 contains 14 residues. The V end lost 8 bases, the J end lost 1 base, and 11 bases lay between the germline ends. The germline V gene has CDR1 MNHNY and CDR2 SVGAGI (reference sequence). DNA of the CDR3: TGTGCCAGCCGAGGGAGTTTGAACACCGGGGAGCTGTTTTTT. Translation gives CASRGSLNTGELFF.

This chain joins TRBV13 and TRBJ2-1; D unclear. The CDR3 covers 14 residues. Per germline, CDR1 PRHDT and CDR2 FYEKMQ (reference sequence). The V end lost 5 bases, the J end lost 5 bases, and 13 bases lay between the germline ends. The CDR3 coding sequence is TGTGCCAGCAGCCCCCTTGGCCGGGACAATGAGCAGTTCTTC. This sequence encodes CASSPLGRDNEQFF. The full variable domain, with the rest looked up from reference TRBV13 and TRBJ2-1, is AAGVIQSPRHLIKEKRETATLKCYPIPRHDTVYWYQQGPGQDPQFLISFYEKMQSDKGSIPDRFSAQQFSDYHSELNMSSLELGDSALYFCASSPLGRDNEQFFGPGTRLTVL.

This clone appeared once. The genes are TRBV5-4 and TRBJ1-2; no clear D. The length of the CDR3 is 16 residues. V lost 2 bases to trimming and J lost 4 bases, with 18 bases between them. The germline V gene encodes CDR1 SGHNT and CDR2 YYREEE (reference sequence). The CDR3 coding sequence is TGTGCCAGCAGCTTCCTCCAAGACCCACCAGGCTATGGCTACACCTTC. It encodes CASSFLQDPPGYGYTF.

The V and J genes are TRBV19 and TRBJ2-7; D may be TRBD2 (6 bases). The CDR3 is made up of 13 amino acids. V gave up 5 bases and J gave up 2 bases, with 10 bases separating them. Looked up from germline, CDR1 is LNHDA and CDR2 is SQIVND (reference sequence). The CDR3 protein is CASSPGGTYEQYF. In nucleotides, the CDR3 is TGTGCCAGTAGTCCGGGCGGGACCTACGAGCAGTACTTC.

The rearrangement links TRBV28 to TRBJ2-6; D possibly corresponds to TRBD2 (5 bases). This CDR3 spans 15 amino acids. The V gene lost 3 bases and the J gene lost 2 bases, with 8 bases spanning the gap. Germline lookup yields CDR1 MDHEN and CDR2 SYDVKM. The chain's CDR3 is CASSLRGTGANVLTF. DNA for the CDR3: TGTGCCAGCAGTTTGAGAGGGACTGGGGCCAACGTCCTGACTTTC.

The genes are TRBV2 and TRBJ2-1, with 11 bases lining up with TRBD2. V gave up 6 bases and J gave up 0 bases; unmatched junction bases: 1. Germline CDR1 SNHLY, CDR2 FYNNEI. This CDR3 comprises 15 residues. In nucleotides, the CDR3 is TGTGCCAGCAGGCTAGCGGGAGGCTCCTACAATGAGCAGTTCTTC. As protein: CASRLAGGSYNEQFF.

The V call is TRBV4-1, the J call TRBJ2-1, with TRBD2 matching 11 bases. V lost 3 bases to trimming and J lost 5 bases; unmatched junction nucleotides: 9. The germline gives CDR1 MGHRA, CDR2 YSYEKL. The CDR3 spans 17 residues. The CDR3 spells CASSQPPGLAVHNEQFF. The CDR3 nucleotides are TGCGCCAGCAGCCAGCCCCCGGGACTAGCGGTACACAATGAGCAGTTCTTC.